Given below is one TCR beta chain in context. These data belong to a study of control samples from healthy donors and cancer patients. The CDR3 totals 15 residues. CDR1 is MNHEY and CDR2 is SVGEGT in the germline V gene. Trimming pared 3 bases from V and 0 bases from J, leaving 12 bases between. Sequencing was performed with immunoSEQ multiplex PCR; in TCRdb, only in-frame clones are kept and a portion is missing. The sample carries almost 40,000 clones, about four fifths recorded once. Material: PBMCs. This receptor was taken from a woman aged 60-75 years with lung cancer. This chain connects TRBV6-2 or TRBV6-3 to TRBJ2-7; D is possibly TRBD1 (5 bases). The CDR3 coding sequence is TGTGCCAGCAGTTATCAGGACATCTTCTCCTACGAGCAGTACTTC. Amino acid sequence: CASSYQDIFSYEQYF.